This T cell receptor (beta chain) was found in a study of blood T cell repertoires in COVID-19. The wider study: Acute and convalescent COVID-19 specimens originated in the United States, Italy and Spain.

In assigning cohorts, the study relied on participant-reported clinical history. The CDR3 runs 14 residues. V lost 4 bases, J lost 9 bases, and 10 bases stayed unmatched. Germline assignment: CDR1 SGHRS and CDR2 YFSETQ. The table came from immunoSEQ multiplex PCR; TCRdb's copy has only in-frame clones and leaves some out. The sample gives about 370,000 clones, approximately 90% of which show up once; 0.8% to 0.9% is in the top ten. The sequenced material came from PBMCs or T cells enriched from blood (not recorded which). This receptor was obtained from a woman between 35 and 50 years old who had been exposed to COVID-19. The gene calls are TRBV5-1 and TRBJ1-1; 9 nucleotides align to TRBD1. The CDR3 protein is CASSGGQGLRQAFF. The DNA of the CDR3 is TGCGCCAGCAGCGGAGGACAGGGGCTACGTCAAGCTTTCTTT. Looking up the rest from reference TRBV5-1 and TRBJ1-1 gives the full variable domain: KAGVTQTPRYLIKTRGQQVTLSCSPISGHRSVSWYQQTPGQGLQFLFEYFSETQRNKGNFPGRFSGRQFSNSRSEMNVSTLELGDSALYLCASSGGQGLRQAFFGQGTRLTVV.